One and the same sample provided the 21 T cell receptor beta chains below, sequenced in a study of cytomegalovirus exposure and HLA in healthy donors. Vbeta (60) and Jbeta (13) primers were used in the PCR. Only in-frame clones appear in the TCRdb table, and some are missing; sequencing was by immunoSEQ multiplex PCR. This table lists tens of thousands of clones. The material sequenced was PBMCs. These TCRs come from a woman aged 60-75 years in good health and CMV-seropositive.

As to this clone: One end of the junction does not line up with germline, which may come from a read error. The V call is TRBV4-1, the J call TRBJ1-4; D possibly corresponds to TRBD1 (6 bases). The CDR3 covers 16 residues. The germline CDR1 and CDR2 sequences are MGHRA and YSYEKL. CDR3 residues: CASSPPGGGAQEKLFF. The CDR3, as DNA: TGTGCCAGCAGCCCCCCAGGTGGGGGGGCTCAAGAAAAACTGTTTTTT.

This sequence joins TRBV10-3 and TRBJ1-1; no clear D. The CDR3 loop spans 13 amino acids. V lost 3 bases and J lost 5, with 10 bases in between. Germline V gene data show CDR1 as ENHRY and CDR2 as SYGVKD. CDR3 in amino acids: CAISEPARTEAFF. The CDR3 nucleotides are TGTGCCATCAGTGAACCTGCCCGGACTGAAGCTTTCTTT.

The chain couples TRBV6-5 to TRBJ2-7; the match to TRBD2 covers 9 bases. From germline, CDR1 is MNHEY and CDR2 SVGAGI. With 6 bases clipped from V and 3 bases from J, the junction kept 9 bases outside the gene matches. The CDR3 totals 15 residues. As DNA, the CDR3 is TGTGCCAGCAGGCCCGGGCTAGCGGGGAACTACGAGCAGTACTTC. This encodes CASRPGLAGNYEQYF.

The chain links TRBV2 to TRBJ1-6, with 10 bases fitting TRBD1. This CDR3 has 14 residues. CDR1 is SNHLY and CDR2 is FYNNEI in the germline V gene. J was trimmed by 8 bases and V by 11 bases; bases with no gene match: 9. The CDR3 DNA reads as TGTGCCGGTCAATCCGGGACAGGGGATTCACCCCTCCACTTT. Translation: CAGQSGTGDSPLHF.

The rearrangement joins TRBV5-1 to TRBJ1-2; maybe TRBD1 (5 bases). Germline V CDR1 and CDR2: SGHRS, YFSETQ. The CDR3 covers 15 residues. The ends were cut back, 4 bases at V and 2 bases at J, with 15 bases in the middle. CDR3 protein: CASSLTVGGNYGYTF. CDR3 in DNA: TGCGCCAGCAGCCTGACGGTCGGGGGGAACTATGGCTACACCTTC.

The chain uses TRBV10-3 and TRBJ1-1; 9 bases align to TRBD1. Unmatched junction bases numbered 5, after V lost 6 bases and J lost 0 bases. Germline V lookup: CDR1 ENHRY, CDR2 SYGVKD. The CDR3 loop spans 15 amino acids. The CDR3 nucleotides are TGTGCCATCAGGGGGGGACAGGGTGTGAACACTGAAGCTTTCTTT. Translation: CAIRGGQGVNTEAFF.

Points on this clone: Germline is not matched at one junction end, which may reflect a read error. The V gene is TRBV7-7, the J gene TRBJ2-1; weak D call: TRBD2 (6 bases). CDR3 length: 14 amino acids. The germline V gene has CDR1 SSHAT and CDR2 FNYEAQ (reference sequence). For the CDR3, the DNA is TGTGCTAGCAGCTTATCGGGGGTGGGAAATGAGCAGTTCTTC. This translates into CASSLSGVGNEQFF. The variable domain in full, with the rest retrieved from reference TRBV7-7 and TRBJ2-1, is GAGVSQSPRYKVTKRGQDVTLRCDPISSHATLYWYQQALGQGPEFLTYFNYEAQPDKSGLPSDRFSAERPEGSISTLTIQRTEQRDSAMYRCASSLSGVGNEQFFGPGTRLTVL.

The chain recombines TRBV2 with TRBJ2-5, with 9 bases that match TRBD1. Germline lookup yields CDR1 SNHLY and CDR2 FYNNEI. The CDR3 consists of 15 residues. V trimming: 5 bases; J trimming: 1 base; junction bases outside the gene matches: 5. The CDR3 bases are TGTGCCAGCAGTATCGGACAGGGGAGCCAAGAGACCCAGTACTTC. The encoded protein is CASSIGQGSQETQYF.

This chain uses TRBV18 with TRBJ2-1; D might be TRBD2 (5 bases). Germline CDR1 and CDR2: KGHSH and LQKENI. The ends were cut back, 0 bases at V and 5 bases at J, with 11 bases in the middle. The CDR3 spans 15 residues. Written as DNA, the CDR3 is TGTGCCAGCTCACCACCGTCGAGCGGCGACAATGAGCAGTTCTTC. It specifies CASSPPSSGDNEQFF.

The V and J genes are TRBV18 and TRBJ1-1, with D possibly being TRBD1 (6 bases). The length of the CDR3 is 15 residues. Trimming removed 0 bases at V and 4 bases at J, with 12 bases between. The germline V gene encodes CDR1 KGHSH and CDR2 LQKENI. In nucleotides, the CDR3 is TGTGCCAGCTCACCACCTAAGGGGGAGAGCACTGAAGCTTTCTTT. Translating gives CASSPPKGESTEAFF.

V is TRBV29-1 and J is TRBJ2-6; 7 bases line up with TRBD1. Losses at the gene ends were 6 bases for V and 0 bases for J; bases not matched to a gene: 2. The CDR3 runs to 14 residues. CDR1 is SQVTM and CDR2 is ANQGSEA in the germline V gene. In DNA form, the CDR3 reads TGCAGCGTGGGGGACAGCTCTGGGGCCAACGTCCTGACTTTC. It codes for CSVGDSSGANVLTF.

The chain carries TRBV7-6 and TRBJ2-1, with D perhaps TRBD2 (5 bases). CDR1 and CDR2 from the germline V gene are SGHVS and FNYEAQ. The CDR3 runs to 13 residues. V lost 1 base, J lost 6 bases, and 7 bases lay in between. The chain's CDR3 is CASSLERANEQFF. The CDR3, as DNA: TGTGCCAGCAGCTTAGAGAGGGCCAATGAGCAGTTCTTC.

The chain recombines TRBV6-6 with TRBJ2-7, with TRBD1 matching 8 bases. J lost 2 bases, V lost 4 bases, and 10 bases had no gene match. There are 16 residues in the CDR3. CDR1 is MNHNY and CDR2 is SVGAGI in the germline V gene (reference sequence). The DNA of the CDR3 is TGTGCCAGCAGTTCCCAAGGGACAGGCCGCCCCTACGAGCAGTACTTC. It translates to CASSSQGTGRPYEQYF.

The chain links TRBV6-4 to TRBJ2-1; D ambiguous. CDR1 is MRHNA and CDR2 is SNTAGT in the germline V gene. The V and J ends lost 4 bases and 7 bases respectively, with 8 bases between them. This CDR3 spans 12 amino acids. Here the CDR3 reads CASSVARNEQFF. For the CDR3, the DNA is TGTGCCAGCAGTGTGGCTAGGAATGAGCAGTTCTTC.

CDR3 loop: CASSPSREDIQYF. The DNA for the CDR3 is TGTGCCAGCTCACCGTCCAGAGAGGACATTCAGTACTTC. The rearrangement uses TRBV18 and TRBJ2-4; unclear D gene. Germline V CDR1 and CDR2: KGHSH, LQKENI. CDR3 length: 13 amino acids. V was clipped by 3 bases and J by 8 bases, with 11 bases between them.

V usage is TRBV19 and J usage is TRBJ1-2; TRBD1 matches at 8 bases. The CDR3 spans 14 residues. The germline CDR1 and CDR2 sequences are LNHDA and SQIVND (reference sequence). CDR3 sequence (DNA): TGTGTATCCGAACAGGGGGTGACTAACTATGGCTACACCTTC. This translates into CVSEQGVTNYGYTF.

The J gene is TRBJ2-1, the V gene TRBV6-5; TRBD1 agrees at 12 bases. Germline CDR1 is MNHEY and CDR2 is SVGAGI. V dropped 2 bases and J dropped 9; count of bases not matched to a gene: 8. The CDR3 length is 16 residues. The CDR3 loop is CASSYVRDRGRAEQFF. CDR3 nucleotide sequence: TGTGCCAGCAGTTACGTACGGGACAGGGGGCGAGCTGAGCAGTTCTTC.

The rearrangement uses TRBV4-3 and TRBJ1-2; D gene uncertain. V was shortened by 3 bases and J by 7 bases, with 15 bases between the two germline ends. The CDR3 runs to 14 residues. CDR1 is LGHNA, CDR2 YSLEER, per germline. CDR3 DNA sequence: TGCGCCAGCAGCCATCCGGGTCTTTCCCCTGGCTACACCTTC. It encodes CASSHPGLSPGYTF.

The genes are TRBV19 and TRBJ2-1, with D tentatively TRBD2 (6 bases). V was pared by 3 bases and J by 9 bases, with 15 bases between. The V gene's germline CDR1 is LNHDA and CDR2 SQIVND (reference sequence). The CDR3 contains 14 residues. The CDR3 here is CASSIDGGRGEQFF. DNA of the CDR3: TGTGCCAGTAGTATTGACGGAGGGCGAGGTGAGCAGTTCTTC.

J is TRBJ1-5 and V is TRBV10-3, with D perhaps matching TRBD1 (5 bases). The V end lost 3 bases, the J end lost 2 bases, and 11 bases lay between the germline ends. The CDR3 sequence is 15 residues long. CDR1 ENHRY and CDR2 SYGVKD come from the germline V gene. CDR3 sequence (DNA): TGTGCCATCAGTGATGGGGGGAAGGGCAATCAGCCCCAGCATTTT. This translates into CAISDGGKGNQPQHF.

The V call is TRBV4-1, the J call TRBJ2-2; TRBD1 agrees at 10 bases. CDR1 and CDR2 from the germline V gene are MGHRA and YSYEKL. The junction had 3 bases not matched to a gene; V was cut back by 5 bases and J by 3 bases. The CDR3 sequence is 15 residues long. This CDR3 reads CASSRTGGDTGELFF. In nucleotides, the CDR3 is TGCGCCAGCAGCAGGACAGGGGGGGACACCGGGGAGCTGTTTTTT.